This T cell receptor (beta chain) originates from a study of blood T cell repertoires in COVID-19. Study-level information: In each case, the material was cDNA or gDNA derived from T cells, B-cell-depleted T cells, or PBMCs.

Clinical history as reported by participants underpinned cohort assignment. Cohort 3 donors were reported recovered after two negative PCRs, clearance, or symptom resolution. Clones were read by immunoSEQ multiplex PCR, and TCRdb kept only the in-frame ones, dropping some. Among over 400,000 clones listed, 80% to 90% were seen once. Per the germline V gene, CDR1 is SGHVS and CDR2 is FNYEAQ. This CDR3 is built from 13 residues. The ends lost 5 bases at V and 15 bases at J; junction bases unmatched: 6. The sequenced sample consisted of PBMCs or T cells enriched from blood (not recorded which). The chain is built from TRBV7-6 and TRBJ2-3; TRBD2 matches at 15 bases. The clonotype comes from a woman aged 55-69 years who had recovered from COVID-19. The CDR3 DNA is TGTGCCAGCAGCCCGGGACTAGCGGGGGGCCTATATTTT. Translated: CASSPGLAGGLYF.